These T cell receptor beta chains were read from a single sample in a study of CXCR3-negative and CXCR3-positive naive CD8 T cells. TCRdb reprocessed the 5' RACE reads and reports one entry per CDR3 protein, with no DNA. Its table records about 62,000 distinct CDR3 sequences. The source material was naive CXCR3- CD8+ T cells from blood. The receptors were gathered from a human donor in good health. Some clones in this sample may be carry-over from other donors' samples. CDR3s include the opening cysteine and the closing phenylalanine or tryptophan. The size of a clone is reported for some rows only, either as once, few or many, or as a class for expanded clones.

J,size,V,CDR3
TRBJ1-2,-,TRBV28,CASSRSRGPYGYTF
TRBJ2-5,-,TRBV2,CASSEILAGGLETQYF
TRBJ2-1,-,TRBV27,CASNLLPGGSYNEQFF
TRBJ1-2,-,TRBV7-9,CASSLSGTIRDGYTF
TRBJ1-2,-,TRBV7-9,CASSPRTGDGYTF
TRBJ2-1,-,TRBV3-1,CASSQDTSGGESYNEQFF
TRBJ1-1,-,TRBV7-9,CASSFTPENTEAFF
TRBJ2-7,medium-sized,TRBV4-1,CASSQAELGVWEQYF
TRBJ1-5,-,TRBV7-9,CASSLGEVYQPQHF
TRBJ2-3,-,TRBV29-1,CSVIRGSTDTQYF
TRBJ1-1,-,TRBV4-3,CASSQMGQGVKNTEAFF
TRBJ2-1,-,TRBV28,CASRVQGAGPGDEQFF
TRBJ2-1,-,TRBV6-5,CASSYGLAGGPNEQFF
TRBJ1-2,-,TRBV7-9,CASSPEQGPNYGYTF
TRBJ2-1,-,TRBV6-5,CASSYSERGLDEQFF
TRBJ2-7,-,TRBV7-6,CASSLGGGPTYYEQYF
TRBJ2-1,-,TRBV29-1,CSDFDRANEQFF
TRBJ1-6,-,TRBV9,CASSVDYSPLHF
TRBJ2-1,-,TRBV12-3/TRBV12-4,CASRGQGANEQFF
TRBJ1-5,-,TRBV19,CASSALETSQPQHF
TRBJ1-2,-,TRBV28,CASSAPQPLYGYTF
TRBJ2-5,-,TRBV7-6,CASSLGAATQETQYF
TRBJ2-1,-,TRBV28,CASRKPGHPVYNEQFF
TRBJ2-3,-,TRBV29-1,CSVSGPEGDTQYF
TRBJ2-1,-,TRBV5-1,CASSLIQVTSYNEQFF